The rows below give T cell receptor beta chains drawn from one sample of a study of CD8+CD57+ T cells in acquired aplastic anemia. TCRdb re-called the reads with MiXCR, one entry per CDR3 protein. The sample yields roughly 160,000 distinct CDR3 sequences, 71% seen once. What was sequenced was sorted CD4+, CD8+, or CD8+CD57+ T cells (not recorded which) from PBMCs. The receptor source for this set is a human donor with aplastic anemia. Both conserved end residues are part of each CDR3. D genes are given only for firm matches. Rows may omit the clone size; those that give it use once, few, many or a size class.

TRBJ2-7 | TRBV5-1 | few | TRBD1 | CASCGGTGGSEQYF | TGCGCCAGCTGCGGTGGGACAGGGGGATCCGAGCAGTACTTC
TRBJ2-2 | TRBV13 | - | - | CASSFAGPYLNTGELFF | TGCGCCAGCAGCTTTGCAGGGCCATACTTGAACACCGGGGAGCTGTTTTTT
TRBJ2-3 | TRBV25-1 | - | TRBD2 | CASRLAGAADTQYF | TGTGCCAGCAGACTAGCGGGGGCTGCAGATACGCAGTATTTT
TRBJ2-2 | TRBV10-3 | - | TRBD2 | CAIGKRDTGELFF | TGTGCCATCGGCAAGCGGGATACCGGGGAGCTGTTTTTT
TRBJ2-7 | TRBV6-5 | few | - | CASSYSKYRAYEQYF | TGTGCCAGCAGTTACTCGAAGTACAGGGCTTACGAGCAGTACTTC
TRBJ1-1 | TRBV5-4 | - | - | CAARQAMNTEAFF | TGTGCCGCACGACAGGCCATGAACACTGAAGCTTTCTTT
TRBJ1-5 | TRBV7-2 | - | - | CASSLERGQPQHF | TGTGCCAGCAGCTTAGAACGGGGTCAGCCCCAGCATTTT
TRBJ2-7 | TRBV5-8 | - | - | CASSWFTSFDEQYF | TGTGCCAGCAGCTGGTTTACTAGCTTCGACGAGCAGTACTTC
TRBJ2-1 | TRBV10-3 | - | - | CASSFGRGYNEQFF | TGTGCCAGCAGTTTCGGGAGAGGATACAATGAGCAGTTCTTC
TRBJ1-2 | TRBV2 | - | TRBD1 | CASSDMDRIYGYTF | TGTGCCAGCAGTGACATGGACAGGATCTATGGCTACACCTTC
TRBJ2-1 | TRBV10-3 | - | TRBD1 | CAISTGTVPNEQFF | TGTGCCATCAGCACCGGGACAGTACCTAATGAGCAGTTCTTC
TRBJ2-6 | TRBV7-3 | few | - | CASSLIGDTGANVLTF | TGTGCCAGCAGCTTAATCGGGGATACTGGGGCCAACGTCCTGACTTTC
TRBJ1-1 | TRBV10-3 | - | - | CAIRTQDTEAFF | TGTGCCATCCGGACCCAGGACACTGAAGCTTTCTTT
TRBJ2-7 | TRBV7-8 | few | - | CASSLGSGSGEQYF | TGTGCCAGCAGCTTAGGTTCGGGCAGCGGCGAGCAGTACTTC
TRBJ2-6 | TRBV27 | - | - | CASSTQAGANVLTF | TGTGCCAGCAGTACACAGGCTGGGGCCAACGTCCTGACTTTC
TRBJ1-5 | TRBV5-4 | once | - | CASSLTETRTFKGNQPQHF | TGTGCCAGCAGCTTGACAGAGACACGGACCTTTAAGGGCAATCAGCCCCAGCATTTT
TRBJ2-7 | TRBV20-1 | - | - | CSARDSSDSYEQYF | TGCAGTGCTAGAGATAGCAGTGACTCCTACGAGCAGTACTTC
TRBJ2-5 | TRBV7-9 | - | TRBD1 | CASSLIWTGQETQYF | TGTGCCAGCAGCTTAATATGGACAGGACAAGAGACCCAGTACTTC
TRBJ2-1 | TRBV20-1 | - | - | CSARDPAVAQNFNEQFF | TGCAGTGCTAGAGATCCAGCCGTCGCCCAGAACTTCAATGAGCAGTTCTTC
TRBJ2-1 | TRBV29-1 | few | - | CSVEDRGVSNEQFF | TGCAGCGTTGAAGATCGAGGAGTGAGCAATGAGCAGTTCTTC
TRBJ2-7 | TRBV10-3 | - | - | CASSGSGYEQYF | TGTGCCAGCAGTGGGTCGGGCTACGAGCAGTACTTC
TRBJ2-5 | TRBV24-1 | - | - | CATSDLYHKGYQETQYF | TGTGCCACCAGTGATTTGTATCACAAAGGATACCAAGAGACCCAGTACTTC
TRBJ1-5 | TRBV10-2 | - | - | CASSDNNQPQHF | TGCGCCAGCAGTGATAACAATCAGCCCCAGCATTTT
TRBJ2-2 | TRBV7-2 | - | - | CASSFSQLTGELFF | TGTGCCAGCAGCTTTTCTCAGTTGACCGGGGAGCTGTTTTTT